The 23 T cell receptor beta chains in this list originate from one sample, sequenced in a study of T cells in Graves' hyperthyroidism and ophthalmopathy. TCR beta CDR3 regions were amplified from RNA transcripts. When the TCR CDR3 underwent first-round RT-PCR, the HTBI primer set was used. One entry per CDR3 protein results from TCRdb running MiXCR on the multiplex PCR reads. The table shows about 96,000 distinct CDR3 sequences, with about 51% occurring only once. Input material: blood. The receptors derive from a middle-aged woman with Graves' hyperthyroidism.

As concerns this clonotype: A read error may account for a junction end that differs from germline. The rearrangement uses TRBV7-9 and TRBJ1-6; possibly TRBD1 for D (5 bases). The CDR3 consists of 12 residues. Germline-derived CDR1 and CDR2 are SEHNR and FQNEAQ (reference sequence). Here the CDR3 reads CASSLAGGGLHF. The DNA for the CDR3 is TGTGCCAGCAGTTTAGCGGGGGGGGGCCTCCACTTT.

The V call is TRBV2, the J call TRBJ1-6, with D perhaps TRBD1 (5 bases). Germline V gene sequence: CDR1 SNHLY, CDR2 FYNNEI. Trimming removed 6 bases at V and 6 bases at J, with 12 bases between. The CDR3 is made up of 14 amino acids. The CDR3 DNA follows: TGTGCCAGCAGAGCCGGGACTGGTAATTCACCCCTCCACTTT. It yields the protein CASRAGTGNSPLHF. Variable domain in full (rest from reference TRBV2 and TRBJ1-6): EPEVTQTPSHQVTQMGQEVILRCVPISNHLYFYWYRQILGQKVEFLVSFYNNEISEKSEIFDDQFSVERPDGSNFTLKIRSTKLEDSAMYFCASRAGTGNSPLHFGNGTRLTVT.

This clonotype was found once. The rearrangement joins TRBV12-3 or TRBV12-4 to TRBJ1-1; D is perhaps TRBD1 (5 bases). The CDR3 loop spans 14 amino acids. Trimming left V 3 bases short and J 5 bases short, with 13 bases between. The CDR3 DNA reads as TGTGCCAGCAGTTTCGCCACCGGGGGGACTGAAGCTTTCTTT. Amino acid sequence: CASSFATGGTEAFF.

The V and J genes are TRBV12-3 or TRBV12-4 and TRBJ2-7; no reliable D call. V gave up 6 bases and J gave up 7 bases, with 16 bases separating them. The length of the CDR3 is 13 residues. The DNA for the CDR3 is TGTGCCAGCAGGCGAACGGGTACCCTGGAGCAGTACTTC. This sequence encodes CASRRTGTLEQYF.

About this clonotype itself: Being one base from a much bigger clone, this may be a read error. The chain carries TRBV7-2 and TRBJ2-7, with 14 bases lining up with TRBD2. This CDR3 is 14 amino acids long. The V gene's germline CDR1 is SGHTA and CDR2 FQGNSA. CDR3 protein: CAAETSGRAHEQNF. The CDR3 coding sequence is TGTGCCGCTGAGACTAGCGGGAGGGCCCACGAGCAGAACTTC.

V usage is TRBV20-1 and J usage is TRBJ2-5; TRBD2 is a possible D gene (6 bases). V lost 3 bases and J lost 0, with 14 bases in between. The length of the CDR3 is 15 residues. Germline V gene data show CDR1 as DFQATT and CDR2 as SNEGSKA (reference sequence). Written as DNA, the CDR3 is TGCAGTGCTAGGGAAGGGAGGCAATACCAAGAGACCCAGTACTTC. Protein sequence: CSAREGRQYQETQYF.

This clonotype was seen repeatedly, ten times or more. The J gene is TRBJ1-1, the V gene TRBV6-1; the D is unclear. From germline, CDR1 is MNHNS and CDR2 SASEGT. V lost 4 bases and J lost 1, with 7 bases in between. The CDR3 covers 13 residues. The CDR3 region is CASSAQENTEAFF. The CDR3 DNA sequence: TGTGCCAGCAGTGCCCAGGAGAACACTGAAGCTTTCTTT.

This clonotype was picked up many times. This chain connects TRBV5-1 to TRBJ1-3, with D unclear. V was clipped by 4 bases and J by 1 base, with 9 bases between them. CDR3 length equals 14 residues. Germline CDR1 SGHRS, CDR2 YFSETQ. CDR3 protein: CASSVSLSGNTIYF. The CDR3 DNA reads as TGCGCCAGCAGCGTCAGCCTATCTGGAAACACCATATATTTT.

The chain links TRBV7-3 to TRBJ1-2; 10 nucleotides match TRBD1. The V and J ends lost 5 bases and 5 bases, in that order; junction bases with no gene match: 8. The CDR3 runs 15 residues. Germline CDR1 reads SGHTA; CDR2 reads FQGTGA. CDR3 sequence: CASSRTGGYRYGYTF. CDR3 bases: TGTGCCAGCAGCCGGACAGGGGGATATCGATATGGCTACACCTTC.

Details on this clonotype: A junction end diverges from the germline sequence, so it may reflect a read error. V is TRBV2 and J is TRBJ1-5; the match to TRBD1 covers 9 bases. CDR1 and CDR2 from the germline V gene are SNHLY and FYNNEI. The CDR3 is made up of 14 amino acids. CDR3 amino acids: CAISLGTGTQPQHF. The CDR3 region has the DNA TGTGCCATCAGTCTGGGGACAGGGACTCAGCCCCAGCATTTT.

In regard to this clonotype: Being one base from a much bigger clone, this may be a read error. This sequence joins TRBV9 and TRBJ1-3, with a weak D call TRBD1 (6 bases). Germline CDR1 reads SGDLS; CDR2 reads YYNGEE. V was shortened by 4 bases and J by 0 bases, with 17 bases between the two germline ends. This CDR3 has 17 amino acids. CDR3 in amino acids: CASSSWGGAASGNTIYF. CDR3 coding DNA: TGTGCCAGCAGCTCCTGGGGGGGGGCGGCCTCTGGAAACACCATATATTTT.

This clonotype is categorized as medium-sized. The rearrangement links TRBV5-1 to TRBJ1-1, with 7 positions matching TRBD1. CDR3 length equals 13 residues. Unmatched junction bases numbered 11, after V lost 4 bases and J lost 11 bases. Germline V CDR1 and CDR2: SGHRS, YFSETQ. The CDR3 region is CASSPLGQAGAFF. As DNA, the CDR3 is TGCGCCAGCAGCCCCCTCGGACAGGCTGGGGCTTTCTTT.

This clonotype was counted many times. The chain has TRBV7-2 and TRBJ1-1; D remains unclear. Germline-derived CDR1 and CDR2 are SGHTA and FQGNSA. CDR3 length: 17 residues. Trimming took 2 bases from V and 0 from J, leaving 16 bases between them. CDR3: CASSLSWDGVVNTEAFF. The DNA for the CDR3 is TGTGCCAGCAGCTTATCTTGGGATGGGGTTGTGAACACTGAAGCTTTCTTT.

In this sample, this clonotype turned up a few times. This sequence joins TRBV10-3 and TRBJ1-6; the match to TRBD1 covers 8 bases. Germline V CDR1 and CDR2: ENHRY, SYGVKD. The J segment lost 9 bases and the V segment lost 10 bases, leaving 5 bases of the junction unmatched. The CDR3 has 12 residues. The CDR3 reads CASGQGFSPLHF. The CDR3 DNA sequence: TGTGCCAGTGGACAGGGCTTTTCACCCCTCCACTTT.

The chain has TRBV6-1 and TRBJ2-2; a weak D match, TRBD2 (5 bases). The CDR3 is 17 amino acids. V shed 6 bases and J shed 4 bases, with 21 bases lying between them. CDR1 MNHNS and CDR2 SASEGT come from the germline V gene. CDR3 sequence: CASSFGGVDAVTGELFF. In DNA form, the CDR3 reads TGTGCCAGCAGCTTTGGAGGCGTTGATGCTGTCACCGGGGAGCTGTTTTTT.

This clonotype was counted at least ten times. This sequence joins TRBV4-1 and TRBJ2-5, with 12 bases matching TRBD2. The CDR3 spans 18 residues. The trim removed 0 bases at V and 2 bases at J, leaving 7 bases unmatched. Germline lookup yields CDR1 MGHRA and CDR2 YSYEKL. Here the CDR3 reads CASSQEGGLAGGQETQYF. The CDR3 DNA reads TGCGCCAGCAGCCAAGAAGGGGGTCTAGCGGGGGGGCAAGAGACCCAGTACTTC.

This clonotype was observed many times. The chain employs TRBV25-1 and TRBJ2-5; maybe TRBD2 (7 bases). Germline V gene sequence: CDR1 MGHDK, CDR2 SYGVNS. The CDR3 extends over 15 amino acids. With 9 bases removed from V and 3 bases from J, the gap between germline ends came to 20 bases. The CDR3 nucleotides are TGTGCCAGTAGGGGGGGCGCGGGGTTTGAAGAGACCCAGTACTTC. It codes for CASRGGAGFEETQYF. Filled out from reference TRBV25-1 and TRBJ2-5, the complete variable domain reads EADIYQTPRYLVIGTGKKITLECSQTMGHDKMYWYQQDPGMELHLIHYSYGVNSTEKGDLSSESTVSRIRTEHFPLTLESARPSHTSQYLCASRGGAGFEETQYFGPGTRLLVL.

This clonotype showed up just once. The rearrangement uses TRBV14 and TRBJ1-6, with TRBD1 as a possible D gene (6 bases). Trimming left V 6 bases short and J 9 bases short, with 15 bases between. Germline V gene lookup returns CDR1 SGHDN and CDR2 FVKESK. The CDR3 extends over 14 amino acids. CDR3 sequence: CASSSTGIASPLHF. The CDR3 DNA is TGTGCCAGCAGTTCCACAGGGATTGCTTCACCCCTCCACTTT. Full variable domain (missing parts from reference TRBV14 and TRBJ1-6): EAGVTQFPSHSVIEKGQTVTLRCDPISGHDNLYWYRRVMGKEIKFLLHFVKESKQDESGMPNNRFLAERTGGTYSTLKVQPAELEDSGVYFCASSSTGIASPLHFGNGTRLTVT.

For this clonotype: The conserved phenylalanine or tryptophan is not found at the CDR3 terminus, so this likely reflects a read error. The CDR3 region has the DNA TGTGCCAGCAGCTTAGGGGCTAGCGGGATCTACGAGCAGTACTCC. It encodes CASSLGASGIYEQYS. This sequence joins TRBV7-2 and TRBJ2-7; 9 bases align to TRBD2. CDR3 length: 15 amino acids. J gave up 3 bases and V 1 base, and 4 bases lay outside the gene matches. CDR1 is SGHTA and CDR2 is FQGNSA in the germline V gene.

This chain links TRBV4-1 with TRBJ2-5; TRBD2 aligns across 10 bases. Per the germline V gene, CDR1 is MGHRA and CDR2 is YSYEKL. This CDR3 region has 16 residues. V lost 0 bases and J lost 3; bases outside the gene matches: 4. The CDR3 region has the DNA TGCGCCAGCAGCCAAGATACTAGCGGGGTTGAAGAGACCCAGTACTTC. Encoded protein: CASSQDTSGVEETQYF.

This clonotype was counted at least ten times. J is TRBJ1-2 and V is TRBV29-1, with 9 positions matching TRBD1. After removal of 4 bases from V and 3 bases from J, the junction contained 9 bases not matched to a gene. The CDR3 totals 15 residues. Germline-derived CDR1 and CDR2 are SQVTM and ANQGSEA. DNA of the CDR3: TGCAGCGTTGTGGGACAGGGTGATACTTACTATGGCTACACCTTC. Translated: CSVVGQGDTYYGYTF.

This clonotype was counted only a few times. The CDR3 does not end in the conserved phenylalanine or tryptophan, so this is likely a read error. No DNA is shown, since the ends of the CDR3 on it are uncertain; the CDR3 is the one TCRdb lists. The CDR3: CASSNTAS. V and J are TRBV2 and TRBJ1-6. Termini included, the CDR3 measures 8 amino acids. Germline V gene lookup returns CDR1 SNHLY and CDR2 FYNNEI.

This chain uses TRBV10-3 with TRBJ2-7; D possibly matches TRBD1 or TRBD2 (5 bases each). Germline values: CDR1 ENHRY, CDR2 SYGVKD. The CDR3 sequence is 14 residues long. The V end lost 5 bases, the J end lost 7 bases, and 18 bases lay between the germline ends. The CDR3 coding sequence is TGTGCCATCAGTCGGGGACGGGGTACTAAGGAGCAGTACTTC. This encodes CAISRGRGTKEQYF.